One and the same sample provided the 10 T cell receptor beta chains below, sequenced in a study of identical twins. TCRdb reprocessed the 5' RACE reads with MiXCR, giving one entry per CDR3 protein. The sample shows 250,000 to 350,000 distinct CDR3 sequences, more than 8% of them seen only once. This sample also appeared in a second study, on yellow fever vaccine responses in identical twins.

Material for sequencing was CD8+ T cells sorted from blood. The source is a woman between 18 and 29 years old in good health.

This clonotype was observed a few times. The chain couples TRBV5-1 to TRBJ1-1; D ambiguous. V gave up 4 bases and J gave up 0 bases, with 1 base separating them. The CDR3 consists of 11 residues. Germline CDR1 SGHRS, CDR2 YFSETQ. The CDR3 bases are TGCGCCAGCAGCATGAACACTGAAGCTTTCTTT. Its translation: CASSMNTEAFF.

The gene calls are TRBV27 and TRBJ2-7; D might be TRBD2 (6 bases). The CDR3 is 13 amino acids. The V and J ends lost 3 bases and 5 bases respectively, with 11 bases between them. CDR1 is MNHEY, CDR2 SMNVEV, per germline (reference sequence). CDR3 amino acids: CASSLSGRHEQYF. The CDR3, as DNA: TGTGCCAGCAGTTTGTCAGGGAGGCACGAGCAGTACTTC.

This clonotype was recorded many times. V and J are TRBV4-3 and TRBJ2-1, with D perhaps TRBD2 (5 bases). Trimming stripped 1 base from V and 4 bases from J, with 17 bases between. Per germline, CDR1 LGHNA and CDR2 YSLEER. There are 17 residues in the CDR3. The CDR3 region is CASSQGFEGVGYNEQFF. In DNA form, the CDR3 reads TGCGCCAGCAGCCAAGGCTTTGAGGGAGTAGGTTACAATGAGCAGTTCTTC.

This clonotype was picked up a small number of times. V is TRBV20-1 and J is TRBJ2-3, with D perhaps assigned TRBD1 or TRBD2 (5 bases each). Trimming left V 3 bases short and J 4 bases short, with 17 bases between. The CDR3 totals 15 residues. Germline CDR1 DFQATT, CDR2 SNEGSKA (reference sequence). The CDR3, as DNA: TGCAGTGCTAGTGAGGTGCAGGGAGTTGCAGATACGCAGTATTTT. This codes for CSASEVQGVADTQYF.

The rearrangement joins TRBV28 to TRBJ2-1; D ambiguous. Germline lookup yields CDR1 MDHEN and CDR2 SYDVKM. This CDR3 region has 16 residues. Between the trimmed V and J ends, which lost 2 bases and 0 bases, there was a span of 11 bases. In DNA, the CDR3 is TGTGCCAGCAGTTTAGTGGGTCTGAGCTCCTACAATGAGCAGTTCTTC. It yields the protein CASSLVGLSSYNEQFF.

The chain carries TRBV20-1 and TRBJ2-7, with D maybe TRBD1 (5 bases). V lost 5 bases and J 0 bases, leaving 20 bases between the germline ends. The CDR3 runs 16 residues. Germline assignment: CDR1 DFQATT and CDR2 SNEGSKA (reference sequence). The CDR3 DNA reads as TGCAGTGCTTTCGACAGCATTGGGGTTCCCTCCTACGAGCAGTACTTC. Its protein product is CSAFDSIGVPSYEQYF.

The V and J genes are TRBV19 and TRBJ2-3, with D perhaps TRBD1 or TRBD2 (5 bases each). Germline CDR1 is LNHDA and CDR2 is SQIVND (reference sequence). With 5 bases removed from V and 3 bases from J, the gap between germline ends came to 21 bases. The CDR3 contains 17 residues. CDR3 in amino acids: CASSLLRADGGTDTQYF. CDR3 nucleotides: TGTGCCAGTAGTCTCCTTAGGGCAGATGGGGGTACAGATACGCAGTATTTT.

The CDR3 region has the DNA TGTGCCAGTGGCGAACTTCAGGACACTGAAGCTTTCTTT. Encoded protein: CASGELQDTEAFF. The rearrangement uses TRBV27 and TRBJ1-1; D is unclear. CDR3 length: 13 residues. Germline V lookup: CDR1 MNHEY, CDR2 SMNVEV (reference sequence). The V and J ends lost 9 bases and 3 bases respectively, with 14 bases between them.

This clonotype showed up many times. The rearrangement links TRBV25-1 to TRBJ2-2, with D possibly TRBD1 on 6 matching bases. Trimming took 3 bases from V and 1 from J, leaving 18 bases between them. The CDR3 is 18 residues long. The germline V gene has CDR1 MGHDK and CDR2 SYGVNS. CDR3 in DNA: TGTGCCAGCAGTGACCCCAACTTTGACAGGAAGAACACCGGGGAGCTGTTTTTT. Translated, it gives CASSDPNFDRKNTGELFF.

This clonotype was counted at least ten times. The chain combines TRBV5-1 with TRBJ2-7; D perhaps matches TRBD1 (6 bases). Germline CDR1 and CDR2: SGHRS and YFSETQ. CDR3 length equals 14 residues. The ends were cut back, 4 bases at V and 3 bases at J, with 14 bases in the middle. The CDR3 is CASSHDRIRYEQYF. The CDR3 bases are TGCGCCAGCAGCCATGACAGGATTCGCTACGAGCAGTACTTC.